Reported below is one T cell receptor beta chain. Its antigen is unknown. The data derive from a study of blood T cells in healthy people across ages. Alongside a J-beta primer mix, a sample-barcoded 5' primer served in a second PCR lasting roughly 7 to 12 cycles. Via MiXCR, TCRdb re-called the 5' RACE reads, giving one row per CDR3 protein. Of approximately 1,700,000 distinct CDR3 sequences listed, 30% to 40% are singletons. V was clipped by 2 bases and J by 0 bases, with 14 bases between them. The CDR3 extends over 17 amino acids. Germline CDR1 MNHEY, CDR2 SVGEGT. Whole-study results and caveats: Any changes in expanded clonotypes were possibly confounded, as donor CMV status remained unknown.

The rearrangement links TRBV6-2 or TRBV6-3 to TRBJ2-4; weak D call: TRBD1 (5 bases). The sequencing input was blood. This clonotype was obtained from a human donor in good health. The CDR3 here is CASSYQEIQVAKNIQYF. The CDR3 bases are TGTGCCAGCAGTTACCAAGAGATACAGGTAGCCAAAAACATTCAGTACTTC.